This T cell receptor beta chain was sequenced for a study of cytomegalovirus exposure and HLA in healthy donors. PCR amplification relied on 60 Vbeta primers (plus 13 Jbeta primers). Measured with immunoSEQ multiplex PCR; TCRdb has only the in-frame clones, and not every one. The sample consists of roughly 150,000 clones, roughly three quarters of them appearing once. Of note for this clone: Its antigen is not known.

Germline V lookup: CDR1 SGHTS, CDR2 YDEGEE. The CDR3 length is 16 residues. Trimming at V came to 3 bases and at J to 5 bases, leaving 12 bases not matched to a gene. Everyone who donated was a healthy bone marrow donor. Overall study results and limits: The classifier was said to identify cytomegalovirus status with high specificity and sensitivity. Most TCR beta V segments were productive about 90% or about 30% of the time in an earlier analysis. It was taken for granted in presence/absence analyses that sequencing depth across donors was roughly uniform.

Sequenced: PBMCs. This receptor was identified in a male donor in good health and CMV-seronegative. The rearrangement uses TRBV5-8 and TRBJ2-7; 9 bases map to TRBD1. In DNA form, the CDR3 reads TGTGCCAGCAGCTCTGGCGCTGGGACAGGGACCCACGAGCAGTACTTC. Translated: CASSSGAGTGTHEQYF. The entire variable domain, with the rest obtained from reference TRBV5-8 and TRBJ2-7, is as follows: EAGVTQSPTHLIKTRGQQATLRCSPISGHTSVYWYQQALGLGLQFLLWYDEGEERNRGNFPPRFSGRQFPNYSSELNVNALELEDSALYLCASSSGAGTGTHEQYFGPGTRLTVT.